The 11 T cell receptor beta chains below come from one sample, sequenced in a study of shared clonotypes between healthy human individuals. The method was immunoSEQ multiplex PCR; TCRdb's version includes in-frame clones alone and lacks a portion of them. Of a few hundred thousand clones listed, roughly 97% are singletons. The material sequenced was naive CD4+ T cells sorted from blood. The subset: CD45RA+ positively selected. Source of these receptors: a woman between 25 and 40 years old in good health.

The rearrangement joins TRBV6-4 to TRBJ1-4; maybe TRBD1 (5 bases). V was pared by 6 bases and J by 8 bases, with 19 bases between. This CDR3 is built from 15 residues. The germline V gene has CDR1 MRHNA and CDR2 SNTAGT. Written as DNA, the CDR3 is TGTGCCAGCAGCGCCGGGACGGCGGGTCGGGAAAAACTGTTTTTT. Protein product: CASSAGTAGREKLFF.

The chain has TRBV6-5 and TRBJ2-7, with TRBD2 identical over 7 bases. With 2 bases clipped from V and 5 bases from J, the junction kept 6 bases outside the gene matches. Germline loops: CDR1 MNHEY, CDR2 SVGAGI. This CDR3 has 14 amino acids. CDR3 nucleotide sequence: TGTGCCAGCAGTTACAACGCGGGAGCCCACGAGCAGTACTTC. Amino acid sequence: CASSYNAGAHEQYF.

The chain carries TRBV30 and TRBJ1-2; the match to TRBD1 covers 9 bases. The CDR3 is 15 amino acids. After removal of 4 bases from V and 6 bases from J, the junction contained 12 bases not matched to a gene. From germline, CDR1 is GTSNPN and CDR2 SVGIG (reference sequence). CDR3 DNA: TGTGCCTGGAAATTGGGGTGGACAGGGGAAGATGGCTACACCTTC. This encodes CAWKLGWTGEDGYTF.

The chain carries TRBV5-5 and TRBJ2-7; D possibly matches TRBD1 or TRBD2 (5 bases each). Deletions cut 4 bases from V and 7 bases from J, with 18 bases between. Germline V lookup: CDR1 SGHKS, CDR2 YYEKEE (reference sequence). This CDR3 has 14 residues. The CDR3 loop reads CASSVSGTPREQYF. CDR3 DNA: TGTGCCAGCAGCGTCTCCGGGACCCCTCGGGAGCAGTACTTC.

This CDR3 reads CASRTEQGSNYGYTF. CDR3 nucleotides: TGTGCCAGTCGAACAGAACAGGGCTCTAACTATGGCTACACCTTC. The chain combines TRBV19 with TRBJ1-2; perhaps TRBD1 as D (6 bases). This CDR3 comprises 15 residues. The germline CDR1 and CDR2 sequences are LNHDA and SQIVND (reference sequence). Trimming removed 8 bases at V and 0 bases at J, with 16 bases between.

The V and J genes are TRBV5-1 and TRBJ1-1, with D perhaps TRBD1 (6 bases). V dropped 4 bases and J dropped 0 bases, with 16 bases sitting between them. The CDR3 loop spans 16 amino acids. Germline values: CDR1 SGHRS, CDR2 YFSETQ. The CDR3 region has the DNA TGCGCCAGCAGCGCTCAATCGGGGGCCATGAACACTGAAGCTTTCTTT. This codes for CASSAQSGAMNTEAFF.

J is TRBJ2-1 and V is TRBV7-9, with TRBD2 as a possible D gene (6 bases). Trimming removed 5 bases at V and 6 bases at J, with 11 bases between. The CDR3 is made up of 13 amino acids. Germline CDR1 reads SEHNR; CDR2 reads FQNEAQ (reference sequence). CDR3 nucleotides: TGTGCCAGCAGCGTCAGGGACTTCAATGAGCAGTTCTTC. Protein: CASSVRDFNEQFF. Variable domain in full (rest from reference TRBV7-9 and TRBJ2-1): DTGVSQNPRHKITKRGQNVTFRCDPISEHNRLYWYRQTLGQGPEFLTYFQNEAQLEKSRLLSDRFSAERPKGSFSTLEIQRTEQGDSAMYLCASSVRDFNEQFFGPGTRLTVL.

This chain connects TRBV28 to TRBJ1-3; tentatively, D is TRBD1 (5 bases). CDR1 is MDHEN and CDR2 is SYDVKM in the germline V gene. The V end was cut by 2 bases, the J end by 0 bases, with 11 bases between. The CDR3 spans 16 residues. The CDR3 nucleotides are TGTGCCAGCAGTTTAGATACAGGAGACTCTGGAAACACCATATATTTT. It specifies CASSLDTGDSGNTIYF.

This clone occurred once. The V gene is TRBV5-6, the J gene TRBJ1-6; D remains ambiguous. The length of the CDR3 is 13 residues. Germline loops: CDR1 SGHDT, CDR2 YYEEEE. V gave up 6 bases and J gave up 7 bases, with 11 bases separating them. CDR3 bases: TGTGCCAGCACCCCGGACGGGAATTCACCCCTCCACTTT. It is translated as CASTPDGNSPLHF.

This chain links TRBV4-1 with TRBJ2-1; 7 positions agree with TRBD1. This CDR3 has 18 amino acids. Germline lookup yields CDR1 MGHRA and CDR2 YSYEKL. V dropped 8 bases and J dropped 0; count of bases not matched to a gene: 16. The CDR3 region is CASQRREFRDSSYNEQFF. The CDR3, as DNA: TGCGCCAGCCAACGGAGAGAGTTCCGGGACAGCTCCTACAATGAGCAGTTCTTC.

The V gene is TRBV7-6, the J gene TRBJ2-6; D gene ambiguous. The V end was cut by 2 bases, the J end by 0 bases, with 5 bases between. Per germline, CDR1 SGHVS and CDR2 FNYEAQ. This CDR3 has 15 residues. The CDR3 spells CASSLRVSGANVLTF. The CDR3, as DNA: TGTGCCAGCAGCTTAAGAGTCTCTGGGGCCAACGTCCTGACTTTC.